These 7 T cell receptor beta chains originate from one sample sequenced in a study of cytomegalovirus exposure and HLA in healthy donors. 60 Vbeta and 13 Jbeta primers were used in PCR. Profiling relied on immunoSEQ multiplex PCR, and the TCRdb table lists in-frame clones only, not all of them. The sample gives almost 200,000 clones, around 79% of which show up once; 3.5% to 5% is in the top ten. What was sequenced was PBMCs. The receptors come from a woman aged 25 to 39 in good health and CMV-seropositive.

V is TRBV4-3 and J is TRBJ2-7, with TRBD2 matching over 11 bases. Germline V gene data show CDR1 as LGHNA and CDR2 as YSLEER. Losses at the gene ends were 4 bases for V and 2 bases for J; bases not matched to a gene: 4. CDR3 size: 15 residues. In DNA, the CDR3 is TGCGCCAGCAGCCCCGGGACTAGCGGCCCCTACGAGCAGTACTTC. This codes for CASSPGTSGPYEQYF.

This chain connects TRBV15 to TRBJ1-2, with D possibly being TRBD1 (5 bases). From germline, CDR1 is LNHNV and CDR2 YYDKDF (reference sequence). The V end was cut by 0 bases, the J end by 8 bases, with 19 bases between. The CDR3 length is 16 residues. CDR3 sequence (DNA): TGTGCCACCAGCAGAGATTGGCAGGGAAGAATGAGAGGCTACACCTTC. Protein: CATSRDWQGRMRGYTF.

This chain connects TRBV7-9 to TRBJ1-1; a weak D match, TRBD1 (6 bases). V was cut by 1 base and J by 6 bases, with 21 bases left in between. The CDR3 runs to 17 residues. Looked up from germline, CDR1 is SEHNR and CDR2 is FQNEAQ (reference sequence). The CDR3 region is CASSLVGRSWDNPEAFF. CDR3 bases: TGTGCCAGCAGCTTAGTTGGGAGATCCTGGGACAATCCTGAAGCTTTCTTT.

V usage is TRBV5-6 and J usage is TRBJ2-1; D is possibly TRBD2 (6 bases). CDR1 is SGHDT and CDR2 is YYEEEE in the germline V gene. The length of the CDR3 is 16 residues. The V end lost 0 bases, the J end lost 5 bases, and 15 bases lay between the germline ends. CDR3 sequence (DNA): TGTGCCAGCAGCTTGGGGGCGGCGGGGCGTCACAATGAGCAGTTCTTC. Residues: CASSLGAAGRHNEQFF.

The chain recombines TRBV7-8 with TRBJ2-3; TRBD2 agrees at 13 bases. The CDR3 sequence is 17 residues long. Losses at the gene ends were 5 bases for V and 2 bases for J; bases not matched to a gene: 7. Germline CDR1 is SGHVS and CDR2 is FQNEAQ. The CDR3 loop reads CASSTGLAGVDTDTQYF. CDR3 coding DNA: TGTGCCAGCAGCACAGGACTAGCGGGAGTAGACACAGATACGCAGTATTTT.

CDR3 DNA sequence: TGTGCCAGCAGCAATAGGGGTGGCAACACCATATATTTT. It specifies CASSNRGGNTIYF. The chain employs TRBV2 and TRBJ1-3; D may be TRBD1 (5 bases). The CDR3 has 13 residues. V lost 6 bases and J 7 bases, leaving 13 bases between the germline ends. CDR1 and CDR2 from the germline V gene are SNHLY and FYNNEI. Filled out from reference TRBV2 and TRBJ1-3, the complete variable domain reads EPEVTQTPSHQVTQMGQEVILRCVPISNHLYFYWYRQILGQKVEFLVSFYNNEISEKSEIFDDQFSVERPDGSNFTLKIRSTKLEDSAMYFCASSNRGGNTIYFGEGSWLTVV.

The chain combines TRBV5-1 with TRBJ1-4; 7 bases are shared with TRBD1. The CDR3 runs 14 residues. The germline V gene encodes CDR1 SGHRS and CDR2 YFSETQ. V gave up 1 base and J gave up 8 bases; unmatched junction bases: 5. The CDR3 here is CASSLTGVQEKLFF. The CDR3 nucleotides read TGCGCCAGCAGCTTGACAGGGGTTCAAGAAAAACTGTTTTTT. Filled out from reference TRBV5-1 and TRBJ1-4, the complete variable domain reads KAGVTQTPRYLIKTRGQQVTLSCSPISGHRSVSWYQQTPGQGLQFLFEYFSETQRNKGNFPGRFSGRQFSNSRSEMNVSTLELGDSALYLCASSLTGVQEKLFFGSGTQLSVL.